Below, 21 T cell receptor beta chains from the same sample are listed, as sequenced in a study of Graves' ophthalmopathy and Graves' hyperthyroidism. RNA transcripts yielded amplified TCR beta CDR3 regions. The workflow started with a first-round RT-PCR run with HTBI primers and then moved on to a second-round multiplex PCR. TCRdb analysed the multiplex PCR reads with MiXCR anew, one entry per CDR3 protein. The sample holds 40,000 to 50,000 distinct CDR3 sequences; over 40% are singletons and the top ten take 18%. Sequencing was done on a sample of peripheral blood. These TCRs come from an adult man with Graves' ophthalmopathy.

The chain carries TRBV7-9 and TRBJ2-1; perhaps D is TRBD1 or TRBD2 (6 bases each). Per germline, CDR1 SEHNR and CDR2 FQNEAQ (reference sequence). This CDR3 comprises 15 residues. The V end was cut by 3 bases, the J end by 7 bases, with 16 bases between. The CDR3 DNA is TGTGCCAGCAGCTTTGGCTACGGGGGCGGGAATGAGCAGTTCTTC. Translation gives CASSFGYGGGNEQFF.

This clonotype was recorded at least ten times. This chain connects TRBV20-1 to TRBJ2-3; no definite D call. V was pared by 4 bases and J by 3 bases, with 8 bases between. The V gene's germline CDR1 is DFQATT and CDR2 SNEGSKA (reference sequence). CDR3 length: 12 residues. The CDR3: CSAIPQTDTQYF. CDR3 nucleotides: TGCAGTGCTATCCCTCAGACAGATACGCAGTATTTT.

The chain uses TRBV7-2 and TRBJ2-7; no clear D. CDR3 length: 12 amino acids. With 4 bases removed from V and 6 bases from J, the gap between germline ends came to 10 bases. CDR1 is SGHTA, CDR2 FQGNSA, per germline. Here the CDR3 DNA reads TGTGCCAGCAGCTCCCCGGGTGCCGAGCAGTACTTC. Translating it yields CASSSPGAEQYF.

The gene calls are TRBV25-1 and TRBJ2-1, with D maybe TRBD2 (5 bases). The CDR3 is made up of 15 amino acids. Trimming took 5 bases from V and 4 from J, leaving 15 bases between them. Germline CDR1 and CDR2: MGHDK and SYGVNS. CDR3 protein: CASSINGKPYNEQFF. CDR3 DNA sequence: TGTGCCAGCAGTATTAACGGGAAGCCTTACAATGAGCAGTTCTTC.

This clonotype was picked up many times. The gene calls are TRBV7-3 and TRBJ2-1; 8 bases are a match to TRBD2. The CDR3 extends over 18 amino acids. Germline CDR1 SGHTA, CDR2 FQGTGA. Losses at the gene ends were 5 bases for V and 0 bases for J; bases not matched to a gene: 12. The CDR3 bases are TGTGCCAGCAGCAAAAAAGGAACTAGCGGTGCCTCCTACAATGAGCAGTTCTTC. Protein: CASSKKGTSGASYNEQFF.

The chain is built from TRBV2 and TRBJ1-1; D not certain. The ends were cut back, 7 bases at V and 3 bases at J, with 12 bases in the middle. Per germline, CDR1 SNHLY and CDR2 FYNNEI. The CDR3 is 13 amino acids. The CDR3 bases are TGTGCCAGCACGCGGTTGGAGGACACTGAAGCTTTCTTT. It specifies CASTRLEDTEAFF.

Many counts were recorded for this clonotype. J is TRBJ1-3 and V is TRBV2, with TRBD1 matching 8 bases. CDR3 size: 16 residues. Germline-derived CDR1 and CDR2 are SNHLY and FYNNEI. V lost 6 bases, J lost 0 bases, and 7 bases stayed unmatched. CDR3 sequence (DNA): TGTGCCAGCAGGCCGACAGGGGTCAACTCTGGAAACACCATATATTTT. As protein: CASRPTGVNSGNTIYF.

This clonotype was observed many times. The CDR3 DNA reads as TGTGCCAGTAGTATAGGGGACAGGGGGCTTCGGAACACTGAAGCTTTCTTT. Residues: CASSIGDRGLRNTEAFF. This chain links TRBV19 with TRBJ1-1; 12 bases map to TRBD1. V was clipped by 1 base and J by 1 base; unmatched bases: 4. CDR3 length: 17 residues. The V gene's germline CDR1 is LNHDA and CDR2 SQIVND (reference sequence). The whole variable domain, remainder taken from reference TRBV19 and TRBJ1-1, is DGGITQSPKYLFRKEGQNVTLSCEQNLNHDAMYWYRQDPGQGLRLIYYSQIVNDFQKGDIAEGYSVSREKKESFPLTVTSAQKNPTAFYLCASSIGDRGLRNTEAFFGQGTRLTVV.

This chain's CDR3 is CSAPLAGGITDTQYF. The CDR3 nucleotides read TGCAGTGCCCCACTAGCGGGGGGCATCACAGATACGCAGTATTTT. V and J are TRBV20-1 and TRBJ2-3; 12 bases fit TRBD2. The V gene's germline CDR1 is DFQATT and CDR2 SNEGSKA (reference sequence). The CDR3 consists of 15 residues. The J segment lost 2 bases and the V segment lost 6 bases, leaving 6 bases of the junction unmatched.

Ten or more counts support this clonotype. This sequence joins TRBV9 and TRBJ1-2; tentative D call: TRBD1 (5 bases). In germline, CDR1 is SGDLS, CDR2 YYNGEE. This CDR3 is built from 16 residues. With 4 bases removed from V and 4 bases from J, the gap between germline ends came to 20 bases. CDR3: CASSSFPRELIYGYTF. As DNA, the CDR3 is TGTGCCAGCAGCTCTTTCCCCAGGGAACTGATCTATGGCTACACCTTC. The complete variable domain, with remaining parts taken from reference TRBV9 and TRBJ1-2, reads DSGVTQTPKHLITATGQRVTLRCSPRSGDLSVYWYQQSLDQGLQFLIQYYNGEERAKGNILERFSAQQFPDLHSELNLSSLELGDSALYFCASSSFPRELIYGYTFGSGTRLTVV.

The chain employs TRBV24-1 and TRBJ2-1, with 8 nucleotides matching TRBD2. This CDR3 comprises 16 residues. Germline CDR1 and CDR2: KGHDR and SFDVKD. Germline trimming cut 3 bases from V and 5 bases from J; bases unmatched to any gene: 8. The CDR3 here is CATSDEPGLGDNEQFF. In DNA, the CDR3 is TGTGCCACCAGTGATGAGCCGGGACTAGGGGACAATGAGCAGTTCTTC.

The chain uses TRBV20-1 and TRBJ1-3, with 9 bases matching TRBD1. The V gene end was trimmed by 6 bases and the J gene end by 6 bases; junction bases not matched to a gene: 15. The V gene's germline CDR1 is DFQATT and CDR2 SNEGSKA (reference sequence). This CDR3 is 16 amino acids long. CDR3 loop: CSAKNPDRGGANTIYF. The CDR3 coding sequence is TGCAGTGCCAAAAACCCGGACAGGGGAGGCGCAAACACCATATATTTT.

The chain links TRBV6-5 to TRBJ1-1, with a possible D match to TRBD1 (6 bases). The V end lost 2 bases, the J end lost 6 bases, and 16 bases lay between the germline ends. CDR1 is MNHEY and CDR2 is SVGAGI in the germline V gene. The CDR3 contains 15 residues. The CDR3 DNA reads as TGTGCCAGCAGTTACGGCCCTCAGGGGCCCGCTGAAGCTTTCTTT. It translates to CASSYGPQGPAEAFF.

V gene TRBV20-1 combines with J gene TRBJ1-2; a weak D match, TRBD1 (6 bases). With 5 bases removed from V and 5 bases from J, the gap between germline ends came to 15 bases. The germline gives CDR1 DFQATT, CDR2 SNEGSKA (reference sequence). This CDR3 has 13 residues. CDR3 in DNA: TGCAGTGCTTTTGCACAGGGAGAGTATGGCTACACCTTC. Translation gives CSAFAQGEYGYTF.

This clonotype appeared many times. This chain connects TRBV19 to TRBJ2-1, with 16 bases lining up with TRBD2. J lost 2 bases, V lost 10 bases, and 11 bases had no gene match. Per germline, CDR1 LNHDA and CDR2 SQIVND (reference sequence). The length of the CDR3 is 18 residues. Here the CDR3 reads CAKTAGLAGGRTYNEQFF. Written as DNA, the CDR3 is TGTGCCAAAACCGCGGGACTAGCGGGAGGGCGCACCTACAATGAGCAGTTCTTC.

The chain is built from TRBV29-1 and TRBJ2-6; D unclear. CDR1 is SQVTM and CDR2 is ANQGSEA in the germline V gene. CDR3 size: 13 residues. Trimming cost V 4 bases and J 4 bases, with 8 bases left between them. CDR3 region: CSVGGVGANVLTF. The CDR3 DNA reads as TGCAGCGTTGGTGGTGTAGGGGCCAACGTCCTGACTTTC.

The V gene is TRBV11-2, the J gene TRBJ2-7; 8 positions match TRBD1. CDR3 length equals 14 residues. V shed 4 bases and J 6 bases; nucleotides not matched to a gene: 8. Per the germline V gene, CDR1 is SGHAT and CDR2 is FQNNGV. Here the CDR3 reads CASSSRDRSPEQYF. As DNA, the CDR3 is TGTGCCAGCAGCTCCCGGGACAGGTCGCCCGAGCAGTACTTC.

Only one count was recorded for this clonotype. The conserved phenylalanine or tryptophan normally closing the CDR3 is absent here, so this likely arose from a read error. The chain has TRBV2 and TRBJ1-2, with a possible D match to TRBD1 (5 bases). Trimming took 7 bases from V and 8 from J, leaving 20 bases between them. CDR3 size: 14 residues. Germline assignment: CDR1 SNHLY and CDR2 FYNNEI. CDR3: CASTPLYRSGGYTL. The CDR3, as DNA: TGTGCCAGCACCCCCCTCTACAGGAGCGGCGGCTACACCCTC.

In the case of this clonotype: This CDR3 fails to terminate in the conserved phenylalanine or tryptophan, so it likely reflects a read error. The chain uses TRBV20-1 and TRBJ2-5; TRBD1 matches 7 bases. The CDR3 runs to 15 residues. V was pared by 4 bases and J by 3 bases, with 11 bases of the junction left unmatched. Germline V gene data show CDR1 as DFQATT and CDR2 as SNEGSKA (reference sequence). CDR3 in amino acids: CSANPWDRHEETQYS. CDR3 DNA sequence: TGCAGTGCTAACCCCTGGGACAGACACGAAGAGACCCAGTACTCC.

This clonotype has only one observation. At one boundary the junction diverges from the germline segment, which might be a read error. This chain joins TRBV29-1 and TRBJ1-3; D is unresolved. The CDR3 is 14 residues long. Germline-derived CDR1 and CDR2 are SQVTM and ANQGSEA. CDR3 DNA: TGCAGCGTTGAAGGGGGATGGAATGGAAACACCATATATTTC. Encoded protein: CSVEGGWNGNTIYF. The full variable domain, completed using reference TRBV29-1 and TRBJ1-3, is SAVISQKPSRDICQRGTSLTIQCQVDSQVTMMFWYRQQPGQSLTLIATANQGSEATYESGFVIDKFPISRPNLTFSTLTVSNMSPEDSSIYLCSVEGGWNGNTIYFGEGSWLTVV.

The chain joins TRBV4-1 to TRBJ2-1; no clear D gene. The CDR3 is made up of 15 amino acids. Trimming cost V 3 bases and J 0 bases, with 9 bases left between them. The V gene's germline CDR1 is MGHRA and CDR2 YSYEKL. Written as DNA, the CDR3 is TGCGCCAGCAGCCATGGCGGCAGCTCCTACAATGAGCAGTTCTTC. Amino acids: CASSHGGSSYNEQFF.